The 19 T cell receptor beta chains reported below all come from one sample, sequenced in a study of T-cell memory formation after mild COVID-19. TCRdb re-called the 5' RACE reads with MiXCR, one entry per CDR3 protein. The sample carries just under 550,000 distinct CDR3 sequences, 20% recorded once. The specimen was PBMCs or a T cell subset sorted from them (not recorded which). Every receptor here comes from an adult woman who had mild COVID-19 (a few samples of this study predate the infection). Cell type and time point are not known.

In this sample, this clonotype turned up a few times. The J gene is TRBJ1-1, the V gene TRBV24-1; TRBD1 is a possible D gene (5 bases). Germline loops: CDR1 KGHDR, CDR2 SFDVKD. CDR3 length equals 13 residues. V shed 7 bases and J shed 1 base, with 9 bases lying between them. CDR3 sequence (DNA): TGTGCCACCAGGTTGGGGGAGAACACTGAAGCTTTCTTT. It translates to CATRLGENTEAFF.

The chain links TRBV20-1 to TRBJ2-3; 10 bases align to TRBD2. V lost 1 base to trimming and J lost 2 bases; unmatched junction nucleotides: 6. This CDR3 comprises 16 residues. The germline CDR1 and CDR2 sequences are DFQATT and SNEGSKA (reference sequence). DNA for the CDR3: TGCAGTGCTAGAGGAGCGGGAGGGCCGGTCACAGATACGCAGTATTTT. Its protein product is CSARGAGGPVTDTQYF.

The rearrangement joins TRBV7-3 to TRBJ1-1; the match to TRBD1 covers 7 bases. J gave up 6 bases and V 5 bases, and 9 bases lay outside the gene matches. Looked up from germline, CDR1 is SGHTA and CDR2 is FQGTGA. The CDR3 length is 14 residues. The CDR3 loop reads CASSHGPGQPEAFF. DNA for the CDR3: TGTGCCAGCAGCCACGGACCGGGACAGCCTGAAGCTTTCTTT.

For the CDR3, the DNA is TGTGCCAGCAGCCCCGCGAGGACAGGGGGTACCTTAAACACTGAAGCTTTCTTT. This translates into CASSPARTGGTLNTEAFF. The V and J genes are TRBV7-9 and TRBJ1-1; 10 positions agree with TRBD1. Trimming at V came to 5 bases and at J to 2 bases, leaving 14 bases not matched to a gene. The CDR3 sequence is 18 residues long. The germline CDR1 and CDR2 sequences are SEHNR and FQNEAQ (reference sequence).

This clonotype is a singleton in its sample. This chain links TRBV21-1 with TRBJ1-6; TRBD1 is the table's D call, not checked against the DNA. TRBV21-1 is designated a pseudogene. The CDR3 covers 16 residues. In DNA, the CDR3 is TGTGCCAGCAGCATTCTCCGGGACAGGGTTAATTCACCCCTCCACTTT. Protein sequence: CASSILRDRVNSPLHF.

CDR3 sequence: CASSYEGSSYNEQFF. The CDR3 DNA follows: TGTGCCAGCAGTTACGAGGGGTCTTCCTACAATGAGCAGTTCTTC. This chain connects TRBV6-5 to TRBJ2-1, with D perhaps TRBD1 or TRBD2 (5 bases each). V was clipped by 2 bases and J by 1 base, with 9 bases between them. Germline V CDR1 and CDR2: MNHEY, SVGAGI. The CDR3 totals 15 residues.

V is TRBV20-1 and J is TRBJ2-7; D uncertain. The V gene lost 6 bases and the J gene lost 7 bases, with 19 bases spanning the gap. CDR1 and CDR2 from the germline V gene are DFQATT and SNEGSKA (reference sequence). The CDR3 totals 13 residues. CDR3 region: CSARRISGLEQYF. The CDR3 DNA reads as TGCAGTGCCCGGCGGATTAGTGGGTTAGAGCAGTACTTC.

This clonotype was observed many times. The chain carries TRBV20-1 and TRBJ1-4, with D maybe TRBD1 (5 bases). Trimming pared 0 bases from V and 3 bases from J, leaving 11 bases between. There are 15 residues in the CDR3. The germline V gene has CDR1 DFQATT and CDR2 SNEGSKA (reference sequence). The CDR3 region has the DNA TGCAGTGCTAGAGATTTAGGGGAGTCTAATGAAAAACTGTTTTTT. Encoded protein: CSARDLGESNEKLFF.

The chain employs TRBV11-2 and TRBJ1-1; 8 positions agree with TRBD1. V lost 1 base, J lost 5 bases, and 6 bases stayed unmatched. This CDR3 is 15 amino acids long. The germline V gene encodes CDR1 SGHAT and CDR2 FQNNGV. This CDR3 is CASSLGATGVTEAFF. The CDR3 nucleotides read TGTGCCAGCAGCTTAGGGGCGACAGGGGTGACTGAAGCTTTCTTT.

This clonotype was observed many times. The chain joins TRBV5-5 to TRBJ1-5; D is perhaps TRBD1 (5 bases). Trimming removed 4 bases from V and 2 bases from J, with 16 bases in between. The CDR3 length is 16 residues. Germline-derived CDR1 and CDR2 are SGHKS and YYEKEE (reference sequence). CDR3 protein: CASSPSQGLGNQPQHF. CDR3 bases: TGTGCCAGCAGCCCGTCCCAGGGTCTTGGCAATCAGCCCCAGCATTTT.

The chain recombines TRBV6-5 with TRBJ2-7, with 8 positions matching TRBD1. Per germline, CDR1 MNHEY and CDR2 SVGAGI. CDR3 length equals 15 residues. J was trimmed by 5 bases and V by 0 bases; bases with no gene match: 6. The CDR3 reads CASSYSILDRDEQYF. CDR3 nucleotide sequence: TGTGCCAGCAGTTACTCTATCTTGGACAGGGACGAGCAGTACTTC.

This clonotype was seen a few times. In nucleotides, the CDR3 is TGTGCCAGCAGCACAGGTATCTCTGGAAACACCATATATTTT. Protein: CASSTGISGNTIYF. This rearrangement joins TRBV7-7 to TRBJ1-3; possibly TRBD1 for D (5 bases). The CDR3 extends over 14 amino acids. Trimming shortened V by 5 bases and J by 0 bases, and 8 bases separated the two germline ends. Germline V gene sequence: CDR1 SSHAT, CDR2 FNYEAQ (reference sequence).

The rearrangement joins TRBV4-1 to TRBJ1-5; D is undetermined. Germline-derived CDR1 and CDR2 are MGHRA and YSYEKL. V was trimmed by 0 bases and J by 3 bases, leaving 12 bases between them. This CDR3 spans 16 amino acids. The CDR3 loop reads CASSQEGGTFNQPQHF. The CDR3 DNA sequence: TGCGCCAGCAGCCAAGAAGGAGGCACGTTCAATCAGCCCCAGCATTTT.

This chain joins TRBV7-3 and TRBJ2-3, with D possibly being TRBD1 or TRBD2 (6 bases each). From germline, CDR1 is SGHTA and CDR2 FQGTGA. V shed 1 base and J shed 1 base, with 9 bases lying between them. CDR3 length equals 15 residues. The CDR3: CASSLNRGGTDTQYF. The CDR3 DNA is TGTGCCAGCAGCTTAAATAGGGGGGGCACAGATACGCAGTATTTT.

This clonotype was detected a few times. The chain joins TRBV12-3 or TRBV12-4 to TRBJ2-4; the D gene is possibly TRBD2 (6 bases). The length of the CDR3 is 13 residues. V lost 3 bases and J 6 bases, leaving 9 bases between the germline ends. The CDR3 loop is CASSLGSGNIQYF. CDR3 bases: TGTGCCAGCAGTTTGGGTAGCGGAAACATTCAGTACTTC.

The rearrangement joins TRBV11-2 to TRBJ2-1; 12 bases map to TRBD2. Germline CDR1 reads SGHAT; CDR2 reads FQNNGV. V lost 1 base, J lost 8 bases, and 6 bases stayed unmatched. The CDR3 loop spans 16 amino acids. CDR3 coding DNA: TGTGCCAGCAGCTTAGGCCCTAGCGGGAGGGCCGATGAGCAGTTCTTC. Encoded protein: CASSLGPSGRADEQFF.

This clonotype was picked up many times. The genes are TRBV5-1 and TRBJ2-5; tentatively, D is TRBD2 (6 bases). There are 14 residues in the CDR3. The V gene lost 7 bases and the J gene lost 1 base, with 14 bases spanning the gap. Germline CDR1 and CDR2: SGHRS and YFSETQ. The CDR3 DNA reads TGCGCCAGCGTATTAGCGGAACCCCAAGAGACCCAGTACTTC. This translates into CASVLAEPQETQYF.

The chain combines TRBV7-6 with TRBJ1-4; D is undetermined. The germline V gene has CDR1 SGHVS and CDR2 FNYEAQ. The CDR3 is 15 residues long. Trimming took 1 base from V and 7 from J, leaving 13 bases between them. In nucleotides, the CDR3 is TGTGCCAGCAGCTTAGTGGACGGCCACCTTGAAAAACTGTTTTTT. Its protein product is CASSLVDGHLEKLFF.

The rearrangement links TRBV30 to TRBJ2-1, with 7 bases matching TRBD1. V gave up 4 bases and J gave up 6 bases; unmatched junction bases: 12. This CDR3 is built from 15 residues. Per germline, CDR1 GTSNPN and CDR2 SVGIG (reference sequence). CDR3 amino acids: CAWIGRQGGSNEQFF. CDR3 nucleotides: TGTGCCTGGATCGGGCGACAGGGTGGGTCCAATGAGCAGTTCTTC. Filled out from reference TRBV30 and TRBJ2-1, the complete variable domain reads SQTIHQWPATLVQPVGSPLSLECTVEGTSNPNLYWYRQAAGRGLQLLFYSVGIGQISSEVPQNLSASRPQDRQFILSSKKLLLSDSGFYLCAWIGRQGGSNEQFFGPGTRLTVL.